Listed here are 26 T cell receptor beta chains from one sample, sequenced in a study of T cell responses to AZD1222 COVID-19 vaccine. Sequencing was performed with immunoSEQ multiplex PCR; in TCRdb, only in-frame clones are kept and a portion is missing. The table lists over 45,000 clones, 85% of them singletons, with under 25% in the top ten. The material was peripheral blood, obtained on day 0 of MenACWY control vaccination. These receptors were collected from an adult in good health.

This chain links TRBV21-1 with TRBJ2-5; the D call of TRBD1 is as the table states it, not checked on the DNA. TRBV21-1 is annotated as a pseudogene. The CDR3 runs 18 residues. Here the CDR3 reads CASSTERTGTLKQETQYF. CDR3 bases: TGTGCCAGCAGCACTGAACGCACCGGGACACTAAAACAAGAGACCCAGTACTTC.

The chain employs TRBV6-4 and TRBJ2-2, with D hard to call. The CDR3 loop spans 13 amino acids. Germline V gives CDR1 MRHNA, CDR2 SNTAGT. V was trimmed by 0 bases and J by 4 bases, leaving 3 bases between them. CDR3 in DNA: TGTGCCAGCAGTGACTCGGGCACCGGGGAGCTGTTTTTT. This gives the protein CASSDSGTGELFF.

This clone was observed a handful of times. The chain uses TRBV30 and TRBJ2-1, with D possibly matching TRBD2 (5 bases). The ends were cut back, 3 bases at V and 0 bases at J, with 9 bases in the middle. The CDR3 is 14 amino acids. Per germline, CDR1 GTSNPN and CDR2 SVGIG (reference sequence). In DNA, the CDR3 is TGTGCCTGGAGGACTATGTACTCCTACAATGAGCAGTTCTTC. Encoded protein: CAWRTMYSYNEQFF.

In this sample, this clone turned up a few times. The CDR3, as DNA: TGTGCCACCAGCAGAGATGTGAAAGATACGCAGTATTTT. This gives the protein CATSRDVKDTQYF. This chain uses TRBV15 with TRBJ2-3; D call uncertain. Trimming left V 0 bases short and J 5 bases short, with 6 bases between. The CDR3 consists of 13 residues. The V gene's germline CDR1 is LNHNV and CDR2 YYDKDF (reference sequence).

The rearrangement links TRBV6-5 to TRBJ2-5; D remains ambiguous. The germline gives CDR1 MNHEY, CDR2 SVGAGI. Trimming pared 3 bases from V and 5 bases from J, leaving 13 bases between. CDR3 size: 14 residues. The CDR3 coding sequence is TGTGCCAGCAGTTATGGCGTGAGTTGGGAGACCCAGTACTTC. This gives the protein CASSYGVSWETQYF.

The chain joins TRBV7-3 to TRBJ2-7; no firm D call. This CDR3 region has 14 residues. Germline-derived CDR1 and CDR2 are SGHTA and FQGTGA. V dropped 1 base and J dropped 5 bases, with 12 bases sitting between them. The CDR3 here is CASSLRSRFDEQYF. The CDR3 region has the DNA TGTGCCAGCAGCTTAAGGTCCAGGTTCGACGAGCAGTACTTC. Based on the CDR3 plus reference TRBV7-3 and TRBJ2-7, the full variable domain is GAGVSQTPSNKVTEKGKYVELRCDPISGHTALYWYRQSLGQGPEFLIYFQGTGAADDSGLPNDRFFAVRPEGSVSTLKIQRTERGDSAVYLCASSLRSRFDEQYFGPGTRLTVT.

The J gene is TRBJ2-2, the V gene TRBV7-2; either TRBD1 or TRBD2 may supply D (6 bases each). This CDR3 has 19 amino acids. Deletions cut 5 bases from V and 0 bases from J, with 22 bases between. Germline CDR1 SGHTA, CDR2 FQGNSA. The CDR3 DNA sequence: TGTGCCAGCAGCCCCTCCTCGTCGGGGGCCTCGGCGAACACCGGGGAGCTGTTTTTT. Amino acids: CASSPSSSGASANTGELFF.

This rearrangement joins TRBV7-3 to TRBJ2-7; 7 positions match TRBD2. Germline V lookup: CDR1 SGHTA, CDR2 FQGTGA. The junction had 4 bases not matched to a gene; V was cut back by 2 bases and J by 0 bases. The CDR3 totals 15 residues. CDR3 sequence: CASSLLAEASYEQYF. For the CDR3, the DNA is TGTGCCAGCAGCTTACTAGCGGAGGCCTCCTACGAGCAGTACTTC.

The chain recombines TRBV7-2 with TRBJ1-5; D is uncertain. The germline gives CDR1 SGHTA, CDR2 FQGNSA. Trimming pared 0 bases from V and 3 bases from J, leaving 3 bases between. This CDR3 is 13 amino acids long. CDR3 DNA: TGTGCCAGCAGCTTAGCATACAATCAGCCCCAGCATTTT. This translates into CASSLAYNQPQHF. The variable domain in full, completed from reference TRBV7-2 and TRBJ1-5, reads GAGVSQSPSNKVTEKGKDVELRCDPISGHTALYWYRQSLGQGLEFLIYFQGNSAPDKSGLPSDRFSAERTGGSVSTLTIQRTQQEDSAVYLCASSLAYNQPQHFGDGTRLSIL.

J is TRBJ1-4 and V is TRBV6-5, with D uncertain. The V end was cut by 6 bases, the J end by 4 bases, with 3 bases between. The germline V gene encodes CDR1 MNHEY and CDR2 SVGAGI. This CDR3 has 11 amino acids. The CDR3 loop reads CASRVNEKLFF. The CDR3 DNA reads TGTGCCAGCAGAGTTAATGAAAAACTGTTTTTT.

The rearrangement uses TRBV4-1 and TRBJ1-2; 8 bases are a match to TRBD1. Trimming cost V 0 bases and J 2 bases; bases outside gene matches: 11. This CDR3 region has 18 residues. Germline V lookup: CDR1 MGHRA, CDR2 YSYEKL. The CDR3 sequence is CASSQDDTGQGANYGYTF. For the CDR3, the DNA is TGCGCCAGCAGCCAAGATGATACCGGACAGGGTGCGAACTATGGCTACACCTTC.

The V and J genes are TRBV19 and TRBJ2-7; the match to TRBD1 covers 7 bases. The germline V gene has CDR1 LNHDA and CDR2 SQIVND (reference sequence). After removal of 3 bases from V and 1 base from J, the junction contained 6 bases not matched to a gene. This CDR3 region has 15 residues. The CDR3, as DNA: TGTGCCAGTAGTATCAGTAAGGGGGCTTCCTACGAGCAGTACTTC. Its translation is CASSISKGASYEQYF.

This sequence joins TRBV5-4 and TRBJ1-4; 8 nucleotides line up with TRBD1. Trimming took 1 base from V and 7 from J; bases not matched to a gene: 3. The CDR3 runs to 14 residues. Germline values: CDR1 SGHNT, CDR2 YYREEE (reference sequence). The CDR3 loop reads CASSLQGAGEKLFF. The CDR3 DNA reads as TGTGCCAGCAGCTTGCAGGGGGCAGGTGAAAAACTGTTTTTT.

The chain has TRBV4-2 and TRBJ1-2; D not certain. The CDR3 contains 13 residues. Germline values: CDR1 LGHNA, CDR2 YNFKEQ. V lost 0 bases and J 12 bases, leaving 14 bases between the germline ends. CDR3 nucleotide sequence: TGTGCCAGCAGCCAAGATGGGCACCCTCTGCACACCTTC. As protein: CASSQDGHPLHTF.

This clone occurred a few times. The chain employs TRBV7-3 and TRBJ2-5; 7 nucleotides align to TRBD1. Germline V gives CDR1 SGHTA, CDR2 FQGTGA. The CDR3 contains 15 residues. V dropped 6 bases and J dropped 5; count of bases not matched to a gene: 12. CDR3 nucleotides: TGTGCCAGCAGTCGAATGACAGGGTTAGGGGAGACCCAGTACTTC. It encodes CASSRMTGLGETQYF.

The chain joins TRBV2 to TRBJ2-7; 12 nucleotides align to TRBD2. In germline, CDR1 is SNHLY, CDR2 FYNNEI. Germline trimming cut 2 bases from V and 7 bases from J; bases unmatched to any gene: 6. This CDR3 is 15 amino acids long. CDR3 DNA: TGTGCCAGCAGTGAACTTCCTAGCGGGAGGGATGAGCAGTACTTC. Residues: CASSELPSGRDEQYF.

This clone turned up a few times. The chain employs TRBV7-2 and TRBJ2-3, with D uncertain. V was pared by 5 bases and J by 4 bases, with 19 bases between. Germline assignment: CDR1 SGHTA and CDR2 FQGNSA. The CDR3 spans 16 residues. The chain's CDR3 is CASSPWWQSPADTQYF. CDR3 bases: TGTGCCAGCAGCCCATGGTGGCAGTCACCGGCAGATACGCAGTATTTT.

For the CDR3, the DNA is TGTGCCAGCAGTCCTCAGCTGTCCTACGAGCAGTACTTC. It specifies CASSPQLSYEQYF. The chain is built from TRBV6-6 and TRBJ2-7; D ambiguous. The germline V gene encodes CDR1 MNHNY and CDR2 SVGAGI (reference sequence). The CDR3 length is 13 residues. Deletions cut 5 bases from V and 1 base from J, with 9 bases between.

The gene calls are TRBV7-2 and TRBJ2-7; 7 nucleotides align to TRBD1. There are 15 residues in the CDR3. J gave up 2 bases and V 5 bases, and 9 bases lay outside the gene matches. The germline CDR1 and CDR2 sequences are SGHTA and FQGNSA. CDR3 sequence reads: CASSPGTASAYEQYF. In DNA, the CDR3 is TGTGCCAGCAGCCCGGGGACAGCCTCCGCCTACGAGCAGTACTTC.

The rearrangement joins TRBV11-2 to TRBJ1-2; D uncertain. The V gene lost 0 bases and the J gene lost 4 bases, with 12 bases spanning the gap. The germline gives CDR1 SGHAT, CDR2 FQNNGV. The CDR3 totals 15 residues. This CDR3 reads CASSLDSQSLYGYTF. CDR3 bases: TGTGCCAGCAGCTTAGATAGTCAGTCGCTCTATGGCTACACCTTC.

The chain joins TRBV6-5 to TRBJ1-4; 9 nucleotides match TRBD1. The CDR3 totals 13 residues. After removal of 6 bases from V and 6 bases from J, the junction contained 2 bases not matched to a gene. Germline assignment: CDR1 MNHEY and CDR2 SVGAGI. The CDR3 DNA reads TGTGCCAGCAGCGGGACAGGGTATGAAAAACTGTTTTTT. Its protein is CASSGTGYEKLFF.

This chain uses TRBV5-1 with TRBJ2-7; 10 bases are a match to TRBD2. CDR1 is SGHRS and CDR2 is YFSETQ in the germline V gene. J was trimmed by 0 bases and V by 1 base; bases with no gene match: 1. This CDR3 has 15 residues. CDR3 sequence reads: CASSLLAGASYEQYF. CDR3 coding DNA: TGCGCCAGCAGCTTGCTAGCGGGAGCCTCCTACGAGCAGTACTTC.

This rearrangement joins TRBV28 to TRBJ1-1, with D maybe TRBD1 (5 bases). The CDR3 covers 11 residues. With 7 bases removed from V and 7 bases from J, the gap between germline ends came to 10 bases. Germline lookup yields CDR1 MDHEN and CDR2 SYDVKM. DNA for the CDR3: TGTGCCAGCATTGCGAGGGGTGAAGCTTTCTTT. Translated: CASIARGEAFF.

This chain joins TRBV24-1 and TRBJ2-7; 7 bases align to TRBD1. The CDR3 loop spans 14 amino acids. The V segment lost 9 bases and the J segment 0 bases; nucleotides outside the gene matches: 7. Looked up from germline, CDR1 is KGHDR and CDR2 is SFDVKD. CDR3 coding DNA: TGTGCCACCTTTGACAGGGCCAGCTCCTACGAGCAGTACTTC. Protein product: CATFDRASSYEQYF.

The chain links TRBV28 to TRBJ1-2; D remains ambiguous. Per germline, CDR1 MDHEN and CDR2 SYDVKM. The CDR3 covers 13 residues. V dropped 6 bases and J dropped 8 bases, with 16 bases sitting between them. The CDR3 nucleotides read TGTGCCAGCAGGGTAGTGGGCAGGCGCGGCTACACCTTC. Protein: CASRVVGRRGYTF.

The chain carries TRBV7-6 and TRBJ2-5; D unclear. V was pared by 0 bases and J by 5 bases, with 7 bases between. Germline V CDR1 and CDR2: SGHVS, FNYEAQ. This CDR3 region has 13 residues. CDR3 protein: CASSLAVGETQYF. The CDR3 nucleotides are TGTGCCAGCAGCTTAGCCGTTGGGGAGACCCAGTACTTC.